This record concerns one T cell receptor beta chain sequence. The antigen is unknown. Germline assignment: CDR1 SEHNR and CDR2 FQNEAQ (reference sequence). The CDR3 loop spans 12 amino acids. V lost 1 base to trimming and J lost 5 bases, with 5 bases between them. These data are taken from a study of T cell responses to AZD1222 COVID-19 vaccine. Overall study results and limits: Following two doses of AZD1222, Spike-specific TCR breadth and depth rose. Sampled repertoires all dated from after the peak T cell response. In the spike-specific TCR repertoire, nearly half reportedly target unmutated variant regions.

Clones were read by immunoSEQ multiplex PCR, and TCRdb kept only the in-frame ones, dropping some. The sample includes approximately 80,000 clones, 70% to 90% of them seen just once. The rearrangement uses TRBV7-9 and TRBJ1-2; D uncertain. The material was peripheral blood, obtained 28 days after the second AZD1222 dose. The clonotype was recovered from an adult who received the AZD1222 COVID-19 vaccine. DNA of the CDR3: TGTGCCAGCAGCTTAGGGGATTATGGCTACACCTTC. It yields the protein CASSLGDYGYTF. The variable domain in full, with the rest retrieved from reference TRBV7-9 and TRBJ1-2, is DTGVSQNPRHKITKRGQNVTFRCDPISEHNRLYWYRQTLGQGPEFLTYFQNEAQLEKSRLLSDRFSAERPKGSFSTLEIQRTEQGDSAMYLCASSLGDYGYTFGSGTRLTVV.